These 2 T cell receptor beta chains share one sample of origin, sequenced in a study of CD8 T cells in Susac syndrome. After extraction with the RNeasy kit, roughly 0.45 to 1 ug of the RNA was reverse transcribed using random hexamers. One entry per CDR3 protein, called by TCRdb with MiXCR from the immunoSEQ multiplex PCR reads. The sample lists roughly 190,000 distinct CDR3 sequences; just under 95% were seen once. Sample: CD8+ T cells from PBMCs. These receptors were collected from a human donor with Susac syndrome.

The V gene is TRBV9, the J gene TRBJ1-3; D gene uncertain. The V end lost 4 bases, the J end lost 0 bases, and 11 bases lay between the germline ends. Germline V lookup: CDR1 SGDLS, CDR2 YYNGEE. The CDR3 length is 15 residues. The CDR3 coding sequence is TGTGCCAGCAGCTCTCTCAGTAGCTCTGGAAACACCATATATTTT. Its translation is CASSSLSSSGNTIYF.

The CDR3 DNA is TGCGCCAGCAGCCAAGAGGCGACGGACGGAGCCTACGAGCAGTACTTC. It yields the protein CASSQEATDGAYEQYF. J is TRBJ2-7 and V is TRBV4-1; D is unclear. V was pared by 0 bases and J by 2 bases, with 14 bases between. Germline CDR1 reads MGHRA; CDR2 reads YSYEKL. The CDR3 is 16 residues long.